This is a list of T cell receptor beta chains from one sample in a study of blood T cell repertoires in COVID-19. TCRdb keeps only in-frame clones here, not all; method: immunoSEQ multiplex PCR. The data show tens of thousands of clones, approximately 80% seen once. The sample was peripheral blood. The receptors stem from a human donor in a cohort sampled during active COVID-19. Both conserved end residues are part of each CDR3. D genes are given only for firm matches. Size is omitted from some rows. Given values are once, few, many or a class for expanded clones.

d_gene,abundance,j_gene,v_gene,CDR3nt,CDR3aa
TRBD1,-,TRBJ2-6,TRBV28,TGTGCCAGCAGTTCCGGGACAGGGGTCGTCCTGACTTTC,CASSSGTGVVLTF
-,-,TRBJ2-3,TRBV10-3,TGTGCCATCAGTGAGTCTTCGGGGAGGCCCCATACGCAGTATTTT,CAISESSGRPHTQYF
TRBD2,-,TRBJ2-7,TRBV7-9,TGTGCCAGCAGCCTGGGACTAGCGGGAGTGGGTTTGGACGAGCAGTACTTC,CASSLGLAGVGLDEQYF
TRBD1,-,TRBJ2-1,TRBV27,TGTGCCAGCGAGGCGCGGACAGGCCTCAATGAGCAGTTCTTC,CASEARTGLNEQFF
-,once,TRBJ1-6,TRBV19,TGTGCCAGTGGGGTGACAGAGTATAATTCACCCCTCCACTTT,CASGVTEYNSPLHF
-,-,TRBJ2-7,TRBV12-3/TRBV12-4,TGTGCCAGCAGTTCCGGACATTCCTACGAGCAGTACTTC,CASSSGHSYEQYF
-,-,TRBJ2-5,TRBV19,TGTGCCACAAGACAGGGCGGGGACCAAGAGACCCAGTACTTC,CATRQGGDQETQYF
-,-,TRBJ1-1,TRBV11-2,TGTGCCAGCAGCTTAGGGGAGGTGAGCCAAGCTTTCTTT,CASSLGEVSQAFF
-,-,TRBJ1-5,TRBV28,TGTGCCAGCACGGTCCCGGGGGGTAGCAATCAGCCCCAGCATTTT,CASTVPGGSNQPQHF
-,-,TRBJ1-5,TRBV28,TGTGCCAGCAGTCGTAATCAGCCCCAGCATTTT,CASSRNQPQHF
-,-,TRBJ1-4,TRBV21-1,TGTGCCAGCACCTCTTGGACAGGAAGGCTGTTTTTT,CASTSWTGRLFF
TRBD2,-,TRBJ2-1,TRBV5-6,TGTGCCAGCAGCTTGCAGGGAGGGGAGCAGTTCTTC,CASSLQGGEQFF
-,-,TRBJ2-5,TRBV5-4,TGTGCCAGCAGCTTGGGGAGGGGCTGGGAGACCCAGTACTTC,CASSLGRGWETQYF
TRBD2,-,TRBJ2-2,TRBV7-2,TGTGCCAGCAGCCTGACTAGCGGGAGTGCCGGGGAGCTGTTTTTT,CASSLTSGSAGELFF
-,-,TRBJ2-5,TRBV20-1,TGCAGTGCTAGTGCCGGCGGGGAAGCGCAAGAGACCCAGTACTTC,CSASAGGEAQETQYF
TRBD1,few,TRBJ2-1,TRBV18,TGTGCCAGCTCACCACTGACAGGGGCGAGCAATGAGCAGTTCTTC,CASSPLTGASNEQFF
-,-,TRBJ1-5,TRBV6-5,TGTGCCAGCAGTTACGGGAGGGATCAGCCCCAGCATTTT,CASSYGRDQPQHF
-,-,TRBJ2-7,TRBV5-1,TGCGCCAGCAGCCACGGACAGAACGAGCAGTACTTC,CASSHGQNEQYF
-,-,TRBJ1-1,TRBV19,TGTGCCAGTAGTTCTCAGATGAACACTGAAGCTTTCTTT,CASSSQMNTEAFF
-,-,TRBJ2-2,TRBV3-1/TRBV3-2,TGTGCCAGCAGCCAGCCCCCCGGCAGGGACACTCGGGGATCCGGGGAGCTGTTTTTT,CASSQPPGRDTRGSGELFF
-,-,TRBJ1-6,TRBV7-2,TGTGCCAGCAGGAACAGGGTATCTAATTCACCCCTCCACTTT,CASRNRVSNSPLHF
TRBD1,-,TRBJ2-2,TRBV2,TGTGCCAGCGACCTGGGACAGGGTGCCGGGGAGCTGTTTTTT,CASDLGQGAGELFF
TRBD2,-,TRBJ2-7,TRBV19,TGTGCCAGTAGTAGAAGCGGGGGGAATTCCTACGAGCAGTACTTC,CASSRSGGNSYEQYF
TRBD2,few,TRBJ2-5,TRBV10-3,TGTGCCATCAGCGATCCTAGCGGGAAAGAGACCCAGTACTTC,CAISDPSGKETQYF
TRBD1,-,TRBJ1-4,TRBV19,TGTGCCAGTAGTGAGACAGGGGCGGTGAATGAAAAACTGTTTTTT,CASSETGAVNEKLFF
TRBD1,once,TRBJ2-7,TRBV6-5,TGTGCCAGCGGGGACAGGGCCTACGAGCAGTACTTC,CASGDRAYEQYF
TRBD1,-,TRBJ1-5,TRBV5-4,TGTGCCAGCAGCCGGGGACAGGGGACGGATCAGCCCCAGCATTTT,CASSRGQGTDQPQHF
TRBD2,-,TRBJ2-5,TRBV11-2,TGTGCCAGCAGCGGGACTAGCGGGAGGGAGACCCAGTACTTC,CASSGTSGRETQYF
TRBD1,-,TRBJ1-6,TRBV6-5,TGTGCCAGCAGTACAGGGGTCCTCTATAATTCACCCCTCCACTTT,CASSTGVLYNSPLHF
-,once,TRBJ1-1,TRBV4-2,TGTGCCAGCAGCCTTAGCAGGACAGACACTGAAGCTTTCTTT,CASSLSRTDTEAFF
-,-,TRBJ1-6,TRBV2,TGTGCCAGCAGGGTCGGTCCAGAGGGTTCACCCCTCCACTTT,CASRVGPEGSPLHF
-,-,TRBJ2-7,TRBV6-2/TRBV6-3,TGTGCCAGCAGTCAAAACTACGAGCAGTACTTC,CASSQNYEQYF
TRBD1,-,TRBJ1-1,TRBV4-1,TGCGCCAGCAGCCAAGAGACAGGGGTTGGGGCTGAAGCTTTCTTT,CASSQETGVGAEAFF
TRBD1,-,TRBJ2-2,TRBV24-1,TGTGCCACCAGTGATTTGGGACAGGGATCGAACACCGGGGAGCTGTTTTTT,CATSDLGQGSNTGELFF
-,-,TRBJ1-5,TRBV7-6,TGTGCCAGCAGCTTAGGGACCCCAGGGAGCAATCAGCCCCAGCATTTT,CASSLGTPGSNQPQHF
TRBD1,-,TRBJ2-3,TRBV9,TGTGCCAGCAGCGTAAACAGGGGTGGAGGAACAGATACGCAGTATTTT,CASSVNRGGGTDTQYF
TRBD2,-,TRBJ2-3,TRBV15,TGTGCCACCAGCAGTACTAGCGGGGGCACAGATACGCAGTATTTT,CATSSTSGGTDTQYF
-,-,TRBJ1-2,TRBV7-2,TGTGCCAGCAGCTTATATCCTGGGGCTGCCAACTATGGCTACACCTTC,CASSLYPGAANYGYTF